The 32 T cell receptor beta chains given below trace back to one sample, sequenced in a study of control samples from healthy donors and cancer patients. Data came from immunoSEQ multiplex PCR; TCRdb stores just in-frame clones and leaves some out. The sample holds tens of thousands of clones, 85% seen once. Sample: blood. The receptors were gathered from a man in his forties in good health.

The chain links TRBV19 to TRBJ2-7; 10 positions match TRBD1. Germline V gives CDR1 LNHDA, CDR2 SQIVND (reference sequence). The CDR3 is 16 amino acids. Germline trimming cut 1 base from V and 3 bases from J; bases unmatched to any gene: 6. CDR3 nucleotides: TGTGCCAGTAGTATAGGGCCCGGGACAGGGGTCTACGAGCAGTACTTC. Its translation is CASSIGPGTGVYEQYF.

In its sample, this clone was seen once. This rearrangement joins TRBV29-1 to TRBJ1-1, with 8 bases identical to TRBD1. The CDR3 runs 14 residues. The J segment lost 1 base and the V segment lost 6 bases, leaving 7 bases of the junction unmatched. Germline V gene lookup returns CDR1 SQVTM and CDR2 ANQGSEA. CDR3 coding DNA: TGCAGCGTATCAGGGGGCGCGGGGAACACTGAAGCTTTCTTT. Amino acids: CSVSGGAGNTEAFF.

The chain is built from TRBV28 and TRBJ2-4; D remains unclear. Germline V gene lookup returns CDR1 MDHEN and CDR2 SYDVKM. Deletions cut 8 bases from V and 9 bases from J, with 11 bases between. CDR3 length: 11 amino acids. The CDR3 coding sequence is TGTGCCAGCGCCAGTGTTAGCATTCAGTACTTC. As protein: CASASVSIQYF.

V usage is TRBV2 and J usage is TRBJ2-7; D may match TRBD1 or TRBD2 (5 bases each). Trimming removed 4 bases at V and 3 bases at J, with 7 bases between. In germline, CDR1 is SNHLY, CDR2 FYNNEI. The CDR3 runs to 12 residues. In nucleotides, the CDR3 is TGTGCCAGCAGTGGGGGGTTCTACGAGCAGTACTTC. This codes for CASSGGFYEQYF.

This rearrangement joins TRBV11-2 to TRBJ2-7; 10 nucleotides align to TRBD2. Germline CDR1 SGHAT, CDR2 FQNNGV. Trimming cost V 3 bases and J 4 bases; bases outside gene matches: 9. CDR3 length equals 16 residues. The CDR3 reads CASSFLSGGASYEQYF. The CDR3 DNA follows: TGTGCCAGCAGCTTCTTAAGCGGGGGGGCTTCGTACGAGCAGTACTTC. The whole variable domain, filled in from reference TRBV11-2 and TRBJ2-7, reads EAGVAQSPRYKIIEKRQSVAFWCNPISGHATLYWYQQILGQGPKLLIQFQNNGVVDDSQLPKDRFSAERLKGVDSTLKIQPAKLEDSAVYLCASSFLSGGASYEQYFGPGTRLTVT.

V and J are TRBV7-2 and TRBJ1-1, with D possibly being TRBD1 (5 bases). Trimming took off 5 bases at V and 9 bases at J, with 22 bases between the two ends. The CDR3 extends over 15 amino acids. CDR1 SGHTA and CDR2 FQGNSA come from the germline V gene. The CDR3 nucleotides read TGTGCCAGCAGCGGACACCGGGGCACCGTACATCAAGCTTTCTTT. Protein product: CASSGHRGTVHQAFF.

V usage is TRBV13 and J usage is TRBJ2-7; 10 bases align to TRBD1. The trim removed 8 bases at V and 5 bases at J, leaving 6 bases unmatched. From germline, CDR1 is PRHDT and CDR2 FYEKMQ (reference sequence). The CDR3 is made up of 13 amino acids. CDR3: CASRDRGKNEQYF. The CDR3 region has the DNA TGTGCCAGCCGGGACAGGGGTAAGAACGAGCAGTACTTC.

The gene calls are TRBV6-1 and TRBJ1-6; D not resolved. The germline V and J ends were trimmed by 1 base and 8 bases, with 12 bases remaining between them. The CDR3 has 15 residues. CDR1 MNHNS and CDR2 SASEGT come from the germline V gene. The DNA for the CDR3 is TGTGCCAGCAGTGAAGGTCAGGTTAGGGATTCACCCCTCCACTTT. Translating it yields CASSEGQVRDSPLHF.

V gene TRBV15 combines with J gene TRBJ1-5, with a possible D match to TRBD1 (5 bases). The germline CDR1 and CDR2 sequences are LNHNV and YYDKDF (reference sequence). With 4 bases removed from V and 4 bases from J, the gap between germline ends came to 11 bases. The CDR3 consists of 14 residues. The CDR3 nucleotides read TGTGCCACCAGCACAAGTAACAGGAATCAGCCCCAGCATTTT. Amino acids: CATSTSNRNQPQHF.

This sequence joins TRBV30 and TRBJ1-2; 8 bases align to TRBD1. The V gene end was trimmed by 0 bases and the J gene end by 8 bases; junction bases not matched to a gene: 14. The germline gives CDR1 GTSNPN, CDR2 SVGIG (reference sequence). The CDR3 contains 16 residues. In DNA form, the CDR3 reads TGTGCCTGGAGTGTAAAGGCCCTCCAGGGGGCGCTCGGCTACACCTTC. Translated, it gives CAWSVKALQGALGYTF.

This CDR3 reads CASTGGRNSPLHF. CDR3 coding DNA: TGTGCCAGCACCGGGGGTAGGAATTCACCCCTCCACTTT. The genes are TRBV6-5 and TRBJ1-6, with D tentatively TRBD1 (5 bases). The CDR3 spans 13 residues. The germline V and J ends were trimmed by 7 bases and 7 bases, with 11 bases remaining between them. Germline-derived CDR1 and CDR2 are MNHEY and SVGAGI.

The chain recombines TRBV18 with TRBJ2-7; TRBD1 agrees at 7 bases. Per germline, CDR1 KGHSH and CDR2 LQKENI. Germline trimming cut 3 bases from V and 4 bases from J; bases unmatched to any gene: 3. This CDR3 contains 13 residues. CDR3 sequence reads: CASSPGDSYEQYF. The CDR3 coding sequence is TGTGCCAGCTCACCTGGGGACAGTTACGAGCAGTACTTC.

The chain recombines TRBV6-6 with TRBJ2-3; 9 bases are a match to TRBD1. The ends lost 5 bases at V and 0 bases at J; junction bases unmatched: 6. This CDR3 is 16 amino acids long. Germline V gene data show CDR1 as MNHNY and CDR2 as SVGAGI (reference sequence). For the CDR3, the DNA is TGTGCCAGCAGTACAGACAGGGGGTCTAGCACAGATACGCAGTATTTT. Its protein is CASSTDRGSSTDTQYF.

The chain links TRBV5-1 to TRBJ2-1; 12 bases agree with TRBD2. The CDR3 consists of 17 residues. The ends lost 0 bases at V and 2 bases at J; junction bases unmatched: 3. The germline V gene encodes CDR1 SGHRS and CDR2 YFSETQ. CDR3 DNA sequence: TGCGCCAGCAGCTTGGCAGGACTAGCGGGAACCTACAATGAGCAGTTCTTC. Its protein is CASSLAGLAGTYNEQFF. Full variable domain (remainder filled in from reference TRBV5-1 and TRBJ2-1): KAGVTQTPRYLIKTRGQQVTLSCSPISGHRSVSWYQQTPGQGLQFLFEYFSETQRNKGNFPGRFSGRQFSNSRSEMNVSTLELGDSALYLCASSLAGLAGTYNEQFFGPGTRLTVL.

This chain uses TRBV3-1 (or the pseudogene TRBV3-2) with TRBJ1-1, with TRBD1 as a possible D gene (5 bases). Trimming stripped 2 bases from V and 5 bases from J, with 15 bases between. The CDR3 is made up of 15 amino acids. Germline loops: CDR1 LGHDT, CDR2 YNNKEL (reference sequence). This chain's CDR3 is CASSQRQSGRTEAFF. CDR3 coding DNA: TGTGCCAGCAGCCAACGACAGTCGGGGCGAACTGAAGCTTTCTTT.

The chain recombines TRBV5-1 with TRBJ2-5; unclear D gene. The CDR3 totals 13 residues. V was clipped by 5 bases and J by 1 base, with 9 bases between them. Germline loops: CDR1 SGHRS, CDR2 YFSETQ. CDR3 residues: CASSFGSQETQYF. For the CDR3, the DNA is TGCGCCAGCAGTTTCGGGTCCCAAGAGACCCAGTACTTC.

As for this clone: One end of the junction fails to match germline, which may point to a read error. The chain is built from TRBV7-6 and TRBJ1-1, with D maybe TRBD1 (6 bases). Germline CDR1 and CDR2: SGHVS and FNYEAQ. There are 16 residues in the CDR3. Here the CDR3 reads CASRLAGGAWNTEAFF. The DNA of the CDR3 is TGTGCCAGCAGGTTAGCGGGGGGCGCGTGGAACACTGAAGCTTTCTTT.

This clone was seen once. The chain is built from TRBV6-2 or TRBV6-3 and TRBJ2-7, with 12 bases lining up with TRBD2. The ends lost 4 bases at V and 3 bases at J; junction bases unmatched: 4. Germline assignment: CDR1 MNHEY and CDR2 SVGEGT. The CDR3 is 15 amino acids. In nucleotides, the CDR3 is TGTGCCAGCAGTTCTAGCGGGAGGGCGGTCTACGAGCAGTACTTC. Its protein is CASSSSGRAVYEQYF.

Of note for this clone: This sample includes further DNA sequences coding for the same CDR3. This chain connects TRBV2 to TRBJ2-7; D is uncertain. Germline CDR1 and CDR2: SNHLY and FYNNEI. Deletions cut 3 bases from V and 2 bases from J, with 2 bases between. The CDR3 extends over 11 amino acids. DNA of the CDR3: TGTGCCAGCAGTGAGGCCTACGAGCAGTACTTC. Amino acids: CASSEAYEQYF.

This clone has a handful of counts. Written as DNA, the CDR3 is TGTGCCAGCAGGTCCGGGACTAGCCTACACGAGCAGTACTTC. This gives the protein CASRSGTSLHEQYF. V and J are TRBV3-1 (or the pseudogene TRBV3-2) and TRBJ2-7, with TRBD2 matching over 9 bases. The CDR3 is made up of 14 amino acids. Trimming removed 6 bases from V and 5 bases from J; junction bases left unmatched: 8. Germline CDR1 and CDR2: LGHDT and YNNKEL (reference sequence).

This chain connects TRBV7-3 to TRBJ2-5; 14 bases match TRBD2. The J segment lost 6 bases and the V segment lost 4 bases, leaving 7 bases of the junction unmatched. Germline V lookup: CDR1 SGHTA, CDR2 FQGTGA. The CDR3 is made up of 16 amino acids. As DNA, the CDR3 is TGTGCCAGCAGCTCCCAAGGACTAGCGGGAGGAAAGACCCAGTACTTC. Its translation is CASSSQGLAGGKTQYF.

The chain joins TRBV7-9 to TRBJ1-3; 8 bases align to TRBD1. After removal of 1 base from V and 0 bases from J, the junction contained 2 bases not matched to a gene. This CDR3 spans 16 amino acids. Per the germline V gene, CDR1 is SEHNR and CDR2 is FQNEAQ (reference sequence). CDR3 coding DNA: TGTGCCAGCAGCTTAGGAGACAGGGGCTCTGGAAACACCATATATTTT. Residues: CASSLGDRGSGNTIYF.

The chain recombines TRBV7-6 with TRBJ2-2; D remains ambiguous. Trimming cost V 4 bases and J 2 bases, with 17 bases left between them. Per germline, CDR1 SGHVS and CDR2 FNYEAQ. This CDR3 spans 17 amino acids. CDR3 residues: CASSSLLNPINTGELFF. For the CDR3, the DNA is TGTGCCAGCAGCTCCCTCTTGAACCCCATCAACACCGGGGAGCTGTTTTTT.

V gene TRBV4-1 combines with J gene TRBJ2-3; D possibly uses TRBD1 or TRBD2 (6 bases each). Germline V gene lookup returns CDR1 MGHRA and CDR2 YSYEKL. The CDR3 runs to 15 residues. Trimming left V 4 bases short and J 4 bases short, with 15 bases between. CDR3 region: CASSRLVGGPDTQYF. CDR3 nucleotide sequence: TGCGCCAGCAGCCGACTAGTCGGGGGCCCAGATACGCAGTATTTT.

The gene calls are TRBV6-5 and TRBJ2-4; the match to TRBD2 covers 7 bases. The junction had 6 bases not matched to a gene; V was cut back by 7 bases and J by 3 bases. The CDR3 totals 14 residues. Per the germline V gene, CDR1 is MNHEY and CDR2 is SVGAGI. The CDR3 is CASNTRGNKNIQYF. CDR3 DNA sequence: TGTGCCAGCAATACGCGGGGGAACAAAAACATTCAGTACTTC.

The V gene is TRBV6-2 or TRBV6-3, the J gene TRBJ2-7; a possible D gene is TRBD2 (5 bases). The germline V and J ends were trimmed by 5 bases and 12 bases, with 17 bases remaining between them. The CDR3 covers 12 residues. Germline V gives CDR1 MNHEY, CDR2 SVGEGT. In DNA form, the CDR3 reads TGTGCCAGCAGTACAACTCCGGAACTAGGGTACTTC. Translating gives CASSTTPELGYF.

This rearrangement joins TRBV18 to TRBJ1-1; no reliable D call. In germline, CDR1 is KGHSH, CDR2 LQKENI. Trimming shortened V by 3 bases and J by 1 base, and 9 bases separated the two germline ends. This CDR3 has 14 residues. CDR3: CASSPPGRNTEAFF. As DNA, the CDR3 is TGTGCCAGCTCACCGCCCGGGAGGAACACTGAAGCTTTCTTT.

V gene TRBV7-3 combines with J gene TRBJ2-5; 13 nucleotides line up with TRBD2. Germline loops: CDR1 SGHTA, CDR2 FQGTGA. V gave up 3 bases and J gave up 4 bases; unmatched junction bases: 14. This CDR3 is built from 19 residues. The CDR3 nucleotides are TGTGCCAGCAGCTTTGGACCGAACCGACTAGCGGGGGGACGAGAGACCCAGTACTTC. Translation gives CASSFGPNRLAGGRETQYF.

CDR3 in DNA: TGTGCCAGCAGCCCCATCACGTCCCGGTTGAACGAGCAGTACTTC. It is translated as CASSPITSRLNEQYF. The chain links TRBV7-9 to TRBJ2-7; D is undetermined. Germline CDR1 SEHNR, CDR2 FQNEAQ (reference sequence). V was pared by 5 bases and J by 5 bases, with 19 bases between. This CDR3 region has 15 residues.

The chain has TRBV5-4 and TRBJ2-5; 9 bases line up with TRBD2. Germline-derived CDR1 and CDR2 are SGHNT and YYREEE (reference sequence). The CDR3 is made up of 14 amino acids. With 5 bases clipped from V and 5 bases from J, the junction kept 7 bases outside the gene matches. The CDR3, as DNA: TGTGCCAGCAGGGGCGGGAGGGCCCGGGAGACCCAGTACTTC. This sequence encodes CASRGGRARETQYF.

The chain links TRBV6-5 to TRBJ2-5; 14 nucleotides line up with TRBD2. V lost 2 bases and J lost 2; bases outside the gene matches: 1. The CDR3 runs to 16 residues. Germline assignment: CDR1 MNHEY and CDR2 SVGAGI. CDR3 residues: CASSYGLAGGQETQYF. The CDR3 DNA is TGTGCCAGCAGTTACGGACTAGCGGGGGGTCAAGAGACCCAGTACTTC.

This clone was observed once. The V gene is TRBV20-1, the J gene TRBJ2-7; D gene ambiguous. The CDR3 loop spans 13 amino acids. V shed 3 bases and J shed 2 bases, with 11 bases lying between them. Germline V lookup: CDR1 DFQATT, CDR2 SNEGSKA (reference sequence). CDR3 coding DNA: TGCAGTGCTAGTTCCAGGACCCCCTACGAGCAGTACTTC. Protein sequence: CSASSRTPYEQYF.